The clone carrying this TCR beta chain showed up many times. The antigen is not known. Construction of the TCR beta libraries employed iRepertoire HTBI primers in conjunction with Arm-PCR of CDR3 regions. TCRdb used MiXCR to reprocess the multiplex PCR reads, holding one entry per CDR3 protein. The repertoire consists of over 350,000 distinct CDR3 sequences, with 15% occurring once and the leading ten covering about 7.8%. The sample belongs to a study of regulatory T cells in long-lasting Graves disease. About the research overall: Newly diagnosed Graves' patients took antithyroid drugs under 3 months. General study points: Newly diagnosed disease favored TRBV20-1 and TRBJ2-1 over persistent disease.

CDR3 length: 14 residues. Germline lookup yields CDR1 MNHEY and CDR2 SMNVEV (reference sequence). The V and J ends lost 7 bases and 3 bases, in that order; junction bases with no gene match: 5. Time point defined: newly diagnosed GD, antithyroid drugs for less than 3 months. Scientists built the TCR library using RNA that was extracted from PBMCs. These same data were also listed under a study on T cells in Graves' hyperthyroidism and ophthalmopathy.

This TCR was sampled from a woman aged 40 to 49 with Graves disease. The specimen comprised peripheral blood mononuclear cells (PBMCs), sampled at new diagnosis, from a patient treated with antithyroid drugs. V gene TRBV27 combines with J gene TRBJ2-5, with 10 bases fitting TRBD1. The CDR3 coding sequence is TGTGCCAGCAAGCCCGGGACAGGGGAAGAGACCCAGTACTTC. Its translation is CASKPGTGEETQYF.